The T cell receptor (beta chain) under discussion was sequenced for a study of cytomegalovirus exposure and HLA in healthy donors. Whole-study findings and limits: The authors enumerated around 150 TCR beta chains as linked to cytomegalovirus.

About this clone itself: What it binds is not known.

The repertoire was sequenced with immunoSEQ multiplex PCR; TCRdb's copy has only in-frame clones and lacks some. Among more than 85,000 clones listed, more than 85% were seen once. V was trimmed by 5 bases and J by 3 bases, leaving 14 bases between them. The CDR3 loop spans 14 amino acids. Germline V gene sequence: CDR1 SGHAT, CDR2 FQNNGV. The chain couples TRBV11-2 to TRBJ2-7, with a weak D call TRBD2 (6 bases). The TCR was taken from a woman aged 18-35 years in good health and CMV-seropositive. Input material: PBMCs. In nucleotides, the CDR3 is TGTGCCAGCAGCCCCGGGACTGAGTTCTACGAGCAGTACTTC. Residues: CASSPGTEFYEQYF.